The 14 T cell receptor beta chains presented below share a single source sample, sequenced in a study of blood T cell repertoires in COVID-19. The protocol was immunoSEQ multiplex PCR, while the TCRdb copy is restricted to in-frame clones and leaves out a portion. The table records 150,000 to 200,000 clones, approximately 80% of them present only once. Sequencing was performed on PBMCs or T cells enriched from blood (not recorded which). All receptors derive from a man in his 70s who had been exposed to COVID-19.

V gene TRBV19 combines with J gene TRBJ1-5; no firm D call. Looked up from germline, CDR1 is LNHDA and CDR2 is SQIVND (reference sequence). This CDR3 has 14 amino acids. Trimming cost V 8 bases and J 0 bases, with 11 bases left between them. CDR3 DNA: TGTGCCAGTCGCGGGGAGGATAGCAATCAGCCCCAGCATTTT. It codes for CASRGEDSNQPQHF.

This rearrangement joins TRBV3-1 (or the pseudogene TRBV3-2) to TRBJ2-1, with 7 bases fitting TRBD2. The CDR3 loop spans 13 amino acids. V dropped 4 bases and J dropped 6; count of bases not matched to a gene: 3. The germline gives CDR1 LGHDT, CDR2 YNNKEL (reference sequence). The CDR3 reads CASSLLAVNEQFF. The CDR3 DNA is TGTGCCAGCAGCCTTCTAGCGGTCAATGAGCAGTTCTTC.

This clone was detected a few times. This chain connects TRBV7-2 to TRBJ1-2; the D gene is possibly TRBD1 (6 bases). Trimming left V 5 bases short and J 1 base short, with 20 bases between. The germline gives CDR1 SGHTA, CDR2 FQGNSA. The CDR3 runs 17 residues. The CDR3 spells CASSREGGQSFNYGYTF. CDR3 DNA: TGTGCCAGCAGCCGGGAGGGAGGACAGTCATTTAACTATGGCTACACCTTC.

The J gene is TRBJ1-4, the V gene TRBV7-9, with a tentative D call TRBD1 (5 bases). Trimming left V 3 bases short and J 7 bases short, with 15 bases between. CDR3 length: 15 amino acids. Germline V gives CDR1 SEHNR, CDR2 FQNEAQ (reference sequence). The DNA of the CDR3 is TGTGCCAGCAGCTTGAATCTGGGGCCTACTGAAAAACTGTTTTTT. Protein: CASSLNLGPTEKLFF.

The chain carries TRBV12-3 or TRBV12-4 and TRBJ2-7; D may be TRBD2 (5 bases). This CDR3 spans 13 amino acids. Trimming removed 7 bases at V and 5 bases at J, with 15 bases between. The CDR3, as DNA: TGTGCCAGCACTGTAAGGGAGAGGCACGAGCAGTACTTC. Translation gives CASTVRERHEQYF.

J is TRBJ1-4 and V is TRBV7-2, with no clear D. V gave up 6 bases and J gave up 2 bases, with 13 bases separating them. CDR3 length: 15 residues. Germline assignment: CDR1 SGHTA and CDR2 FQGNSA. The CDR3 loop is CASSSRTGTNEKLFF. Here the CDR3 DNA reads TGTGCCAGCAGTTCGAGGACGGGGACTAATGAAAAACTGTTTTTT.

J is TRBJ1-4 and V is TRBV29-1, with TRBD1 as a possible D gene (5 bases). V lost 7 bases and J lost 1, with 13 bases in between. CDR1 and CDR2 from the germline V gene are SQVTM and ANQGSEA. The length of the CDR3 is 14 residues. The CDR3 is CSAVGGGTNEKLFF. The CDR3 DNA reads TGCAGCGCTGTCGGGGGAGGAACTAATGAAAAACTGTTTTTT.

The chain is built from TRBV7-3 and TRBJ2-1, with D perhaps matching TRBD2 (8 bases). The length of the CDR3 is 18 residues. Germline V gene sequence: CDR1 SGHTA, CDR2 FQGTGA. Trimming removed 2 bases from V and 6 bases from J, with 23 bases in between. CDR3: CASSLLGGDRQTGNEQFF. CDR3 in DNA: TGTGCCAGCAGCTTACTCGGGGGGGACAGACAAACGGGCAATGAGCAGTTCTTC.

The CDR3 sequence: CASSSGLGFYEQYF. CDR3 DNA sequence: TGTGCCAGCAGCTCCGGACTGGGCTTCTACGAGCAGTACTTC. The chain links TRBV7-2 to TRBJ2-7; D is perhaps TRBD2 (5 bases). The V gene lost 4 bases and the J gene lost 3 bases, with 13 bases spanning the gap. Germline V gene lookup returns CDR1 SGHTA and CDR2 FQGNSA. The CDR3 totals 14 residues.

This chain uses TRBV19 with TRBJ2-7; 8 nucleotides align to TRBD1. This CDR3 contains 16 residues. Germline CDR1 and CDR2: LNHDA and SQIVND (reference sequence). Trimming took 5 bases from V and 3 from J; bases not matched to a gene: 12. The CDR3 region has the DNA TGTGCCAGTAGTGTCGACCCCGGGACAGGTCTCTACGAGCAGTACTTC. Its protein product is CASSVDPGTGLYEQYF. Looking up the rest from reference TRBV19 and TRBJ2-7 gives the full variable domain: DGGITQSPKYLFRKEGQNVTLSCEQNLNHDAMYWYRQDPGQGLRLIYYSQIVNDFQKGDIAEGYSVSREKKESFPLTVTSAQKNPTAFYLCASSVDPGTGLYEQYFGPGTRLTVT.

V gene TRBV7-6 combines with J gene TRBJ1-1; D perhaps matches TRBD1 (6 bases). Germline loops: CDR1 SGHVS, CDR2 FNYEAQ. This CDR3 has 14 amino acids. Trimming cost V 5 bases and J 3 bases, with 13 bases left between them. The CDR3 nucleotides are TGTGCCAGCAGCCCACGGACAGTAGACACTGAAGCTTTCTTT. Translating gives CASSPRTVDTEAFF.

The chain recombines TRBV4-3 with TRBJ2-1, with D perhaps TRBD2 (5 bases). The V end was cut by 0 bases, the J end by 6 bases, with 12 bases between. The CDR3 covers 15 residues. From germline, CDR1 is LGHNA and CDR2 YSLEER. CDR3: CASSQERPGSNEQFF. CDR3 in DNA: TGCGCCAGCAGCCAAGAACGTCCGGGGAGCAATGAGCAGTTCTTC.

This clone has more than one count but fewer than ten. V gene TRBV27 combines with J gene TRBJ2-7; a possible D gene is TRBD1 (5 bases). Germline assignment: CDR1 MNHEY and CDR2 SMNVEV (reference sequence). Deletions cut 7 bases from V and 3 bases from J, with 10 bases between. This CDR3 contains 12 residues. CDR3 protein: CASTGDSYEQYF. DNA of the CDR3: TGTGCCAGCACAGGAGACAGCTACGAGCAGTACTTC.

This clone was recorded a few times. The V gene is TRBV6-5, the J gene TRBJ2-7; 8 nucleotides agree with TRBD1. V dropped 7 bases and J dropped 3; count of bases not matched to a gene: 8. The CDR3 loop spans 14 amino acids. Germline-derived CDR1 and CDR2 are MNHEY and SVGAGI. The CDR3 nucleotides read TGTGCCAGCAAAGTGGGACAGGATTACTACGAGCAGTACTTC. Translated: CASKVGQDYYEQYF.